This T cell receptor (beta chain) was captured by sequencing in a study of human T cells and chemical hapten exposure. Points from the study as a whole: Patch test scores rose with PT1 expanded TCR counts, a positive correlation. Expanded TCR sets contained significantly more large CDR3 similarity clusters than controls.

The library attached unique molecular identifiers to individual cDNA molecules. Using its own MiXCR run on the RACE reads, TCRdb lists one record per CDR3 protein. The data contain roughly 180,000 distinct CDR3 sequences, around 22% of them seen just once; the ten biggest clones take up roughly 6.7%. This CDR3 is 14 amino acids long. The germline CDR1 and CDR2 sequences are SEHNR and FQNEAQ (reference sequence). Trimming cost V 1 base and J 4 bases, with 9 bases left between them. In regard to this clonotype: Its antigen is unknown.

Time point: patch test 1, 2 weeks after DPC sensitization. Treatment meaning: therapeutic diphenylcyclopropenone sensitization with weekly scalp DPC. The chain is built from TRBV7-9 and TRBJ2-3; TRBD1 or TRBD2 may be the D gene (5 bases each). The receptor was isolated from a woman aged 50 to 65 with alopecia areata. Some clones in this sample may be carry-over from other donors' samples. The starting material was whole blood, obtained in connection with sensitization to the hapten diphenylcyclopropenone (DPC). The CDR3 DNA is TGTGCCAGCAGCTTAGAGGGGCGGGCAGATACGCAGTATTTT. Protein sequence: CASSLEGRADTQYF. Full variable domain (rest looked up from reference TRBV7-9 and TRBJ2-3): DTGVSQNPRHKITKRGQNVTFRCDPISEHNRLYWYRQTLGQGPEFLTYFQNEAQLEKSRLLSDRFSAERPKGSFSTLEIQRTEQGDSAMYLCASSLEGRADTQYFGPGTRLTVL.